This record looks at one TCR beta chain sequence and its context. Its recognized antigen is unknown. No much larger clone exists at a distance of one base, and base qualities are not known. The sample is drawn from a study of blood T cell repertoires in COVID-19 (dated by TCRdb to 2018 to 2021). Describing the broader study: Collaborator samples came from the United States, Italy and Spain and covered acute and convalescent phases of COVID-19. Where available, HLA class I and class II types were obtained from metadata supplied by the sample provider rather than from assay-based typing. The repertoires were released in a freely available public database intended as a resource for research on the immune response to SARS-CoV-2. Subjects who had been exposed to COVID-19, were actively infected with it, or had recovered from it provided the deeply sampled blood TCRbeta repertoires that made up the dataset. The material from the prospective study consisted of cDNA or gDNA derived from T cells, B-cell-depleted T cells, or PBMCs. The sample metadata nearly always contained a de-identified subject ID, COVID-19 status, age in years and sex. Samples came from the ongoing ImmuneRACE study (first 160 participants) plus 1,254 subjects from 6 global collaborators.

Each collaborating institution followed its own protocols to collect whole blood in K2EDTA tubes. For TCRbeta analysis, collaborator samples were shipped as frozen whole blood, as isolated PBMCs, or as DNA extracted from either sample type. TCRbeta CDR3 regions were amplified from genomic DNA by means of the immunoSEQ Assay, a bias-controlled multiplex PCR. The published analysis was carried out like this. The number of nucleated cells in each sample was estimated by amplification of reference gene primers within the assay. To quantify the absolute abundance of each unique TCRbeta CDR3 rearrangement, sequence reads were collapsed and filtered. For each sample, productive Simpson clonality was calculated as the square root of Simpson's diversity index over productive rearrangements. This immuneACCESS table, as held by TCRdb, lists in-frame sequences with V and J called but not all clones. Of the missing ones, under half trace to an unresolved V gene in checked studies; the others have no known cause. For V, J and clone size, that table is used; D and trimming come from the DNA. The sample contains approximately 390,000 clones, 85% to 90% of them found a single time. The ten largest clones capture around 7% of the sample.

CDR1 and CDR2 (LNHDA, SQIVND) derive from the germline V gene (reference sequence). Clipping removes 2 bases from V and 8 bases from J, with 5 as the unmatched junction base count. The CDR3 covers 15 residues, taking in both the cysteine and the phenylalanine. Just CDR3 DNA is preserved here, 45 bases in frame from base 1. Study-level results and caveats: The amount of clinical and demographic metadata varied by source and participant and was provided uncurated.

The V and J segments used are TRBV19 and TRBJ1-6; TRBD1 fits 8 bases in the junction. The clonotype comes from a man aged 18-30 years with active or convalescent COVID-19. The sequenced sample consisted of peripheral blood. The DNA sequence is TGTGCCAGTAGTATACGCCCACAGGGGGATTCACCCCTCCACTTT. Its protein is CASSIRPQGDSPLHF.